A selection of T cell receptor beta chains follows, all from one sample in a study of CD8+ T cells in alopecia areata. Method: immunoSEQ multiplex PCR; TCRdb's copy keeps in-frame clones and lacks some. The sample has around 100,000 clones, more than 75% seen once. Sequencing used CD8+ T cells sorted from blood, obtained between weeks 30 and 35, from a patient treated with tofacitinib. The receptors shown here come from a human donor with alopecia areata. Both conserved end residues are part of each CDR3. The order of the fields is clone size, V gene, D gene, J gene, CDR3 protein, CDR3 DNA. D genes are given only for firm matches. Clone size is given for some rows only: seen once, a few or many times, or a class if the clone is expanded.

>-|TRBV7-7|-|TRBJ2-5
CASSPFFSETQYF
TGTGCCAGCAGCCCCTTCTTTTCCGAGACCCAGTACTTC
>-|TRBV27|-|TRBJ2-2
CASSFIGANTGELFF
TGTGCCAGCAGTTTTATAGGCGCGAACACCGGGGAGCTGTTTTTT
>-|TRBV5-6|TRBD2|TRBJ2-2
CASSLLSREGNTGELFF
TGTGCCAGCAGCTTGCTCTCGCGGGAGGGGAACACCGGGGAGCTGTTTTTT
>-|TRBV10-2|-|TRBJ1-6
CASSPGNSPLHF
TGCGCCAGCAGCCCGGGGAATTCACCCCTCCACTTT
>-|TRBV9|-|TRBJ2-7
CASSVGGTQTYEQYF
TGTGCCAGCAGCGTAGGTGGGACCCAAACCTACGAGCAGTACTTC
>-|TRBV30|TRBD2|TRBJ2-7
CAWSWGGRYEQYF
TGTGCCTGGAGTTGGGGGGGACGTTACGAGCAGTACTTC
>-|TRBV30|-|TRBJ2-1
CAWSVYHRTARLAVGDEQFF
TGTGCCTGGAGTGTATACCACCGGACAGCGAGACTAGCAGTGGGCGATGAGCAGTTCTTC
>-|TRBV9|TRBD2|TRBJ2-1
CASSPMSGAYNEQFF
TGTGCCAGCAGCCCGATGAGCGGGGCCTACAATGAGCAGTTCTTC
>-|TRBV27|-|TRBJ1-5
CASSFAGSNQPQHF
TGTGCCAGCAGTTTTGCAGGAAGCAATCAGCCCCAGCATTTT
>-|TRBV7-9|-|TRBJ1-1
CASSLVKGRTEAFF
TGTGCCAGCAGCTTAGTGAAGGGCCGAACTGAAGCTTTCTTT
>-|TRBV7-6|TRBD1|TRBJ2-7
CASSSGTGFHEQYF
TGTGCCAGCAGCTCCGGGACAGGGTTCCACGAGCAGTACTTC
>-|TRBV7-6|TRBD1|TRBJ2-7
CASSLGGQGSYEQYF
TGTGCCAGCAGCTTAGGAGGACAGGGCTCCTACGAGCAGTACTTC
>once|TRBV6-5|TRBD1|TRBJ2-3
CASSFIRDRATDTQYF
TGTGCCAGCAGTTTTATACGGGACAGGGCCACAGATACGCAGTATTTT
>-|TRBV25-1|TRBD2|TRBJ2-7
CASSPREDYEQYF
TGTGCCAGCAGTCCCCGGGAGGACTACGAGCAGTACTTC
>-|TRBV13|TRBD1|TRBJ2-5
CASSQLSGGQETQYF
TGTGCCAGCAGCCAACTCTCAGGGGGACAAGAGACCCAGTACTTC
>-|TRBV7-9|TRBD1|TRBJ1-2
CASSFGTGGVGYGYTF
TGTGCCAGCAGCTTCGGGACAGGGGGTGTTGGCTATGGCTACACCTTC
>-|TRBV7-8|TRBD1|TRBJ2-2
CASSFATGLVNTGELFF
TGTGCCAGCAGCTTTGCGACAGGGTTGGTGAACACCGGGGAGCTGTTTTTT
>-|TRBV6-5|-|TRBJ1-2
CASTRGYGYTF
TGTGCCAGCACCCGGGGGTATGGCTACACCTTC
>-|TRBV29-1|TRBD2|TRBJ2-7
CSVEVAGGYFSEQYF
TGCAGCGTTGAAGTAGCGGGGGGCTACTTTAGCGAGCAGTACTTC
>-|TRBV11-2|TRBD1|TRBJ1-4
CASSLGQGGHNEKLFF
TGTGCCAGCAGCTTGGGACAGGGGGGACACAATGAAAAACTGTTTTTT
>-|TRBV7-9|TRBD1|TRBJ2-7
CASSLVPGQGANEQYF
TGTGCCAGCAGCTTAGTCCCGGGACAGGGGGCCAACGAGCAGTACTTC
>once|TRBV4-2|-|TRBJ2-1
CASSQDPQTGPNEQFF
TGTGCCAGCAGCCAAGATCCCCAAACAGGGCCAAATGAGCAGTTCTTC
>-|TRBV30|-|TRBJ1-2
CAWNSQVLPIRDGYTF
TGTGCCTGGAACTCACAGGTCCTCCCCATACGGGATGGCTACACCTTC
>-|TRBV5-6|-|TRBJ2-7
CASSLARRYEQYF
TGTGCCAGCAGCTTGGCCAGGAGGTACGAGCAGTACTTC
>-|TRBV6-5|-|TRBJ1-2
CASSYSGAGRYGYTF
TGTGCCAGCAGTTACTCAGGGGCAGGGAGGTATGGCTACACCTTC
>-|TRBV4-1|TRBD1|TRBJ2-5
CASSGQGQETQYF
TGCGCCAGCAGCGGACAGGGCCAAGAGACCCAGTACTTC
>-|TRBV29-1|TRBD2|TRBJ2-1
CSVGGSGLSSYNEQFF
TGCAGCGTTGGTGGTAGCGGGCTAAGCTCCTACAATGAGCAGTTCTTC
>-|TRBV5-4|TRBD2|TRBJ2-3
CASSLAPGGIINTQYF
TGTGCCAGCAGCTTGGCGCCGGGGGGGATCATTAATACGCAGTATTTT
>-|TRBV5-1|TRBD1|TRBJ2-1
CASSPTGQYNEQFF
TGCGCCAGCAGCCCGACGGGACAGTACAATGAGCAGTTCTTC
>few|TRBV27|-|TRBJ2-1
CASSLMTPGNEQFF
TGTGCCAGCAGTTTAATGACTCCCGGCAATGAGCAGTTCTTC
>few|TRBV7-9|-|TRBJ2-7
CASCSSYEQYF
TGTGCCAGCTGCAGTTCCTACGAGCAGTACTTC
>-|TRBV7-9|-|TRBJ2-5
CASTSEVQETQYF
TGTGCCAGCACCTCGGAGGTCCAAGAGACCCAGTACTTC
>once|TRBV6-5|-|TRBJ2-2
CATIPWQGSTGELFF
TGTGCCACCATCCCTTGGCAGGGGAGCACCGGGGAGCTGTTTTTT
>-|TRBV7-2|-|TRBJ2-7
CASSLPLRDGTYEQYF
TGTGCCAGCAGCCTTCCATTACGGGACGGTACCTACGAGCAGTACTTC
>-|TRBV29-1|TRBD1|TRBJ2-7
CSVETTGQSYEQYF
TGCAGCGTAGAGACAACGGGACAGTCCTACGAGCAGTACTTC
>-|TRBV4-1|TRBD1|TRBJ2-7
CASSWGPGTGVYEQYF
TGCGCCAGCAGCTGGGGCCCCGGGACAGGGGTTTACGAGCAGTACTTC
>-|TRBV7-9|-|TRBJ1-1
CASSSKAGGTEAFF
TGTGCCAGCAGCTCCAAAGCGGGGGGCACTGAAGCTTTCTTT
>-|TRBV7-9|TRBD1|TRBJ1-1
CASSPSDRGYFTEAFF
TGTGCCAGCAGCCCGAGCGACAGGGGGTATTTCACTGAAGCTTTCTTT
>-|TRBV6-4|-|TRBJ2-1
CASSRRGDSYNEQFF
TGTGCCAGCTCCCGAAGGGGAGATTCTTACAATGAGCAGTTCTTC
>-|TRBV19|-|TRBJ1-5
CASSIPGARSGQPQHF
TGTGCCAGTAGTATCCCGGGAGCCCGATCCGGGCAGCCCCAGCATTTT
>-|TRBV27|-|TRBJ1-1
CASSRSVNTEAFF
TGTGCCAGCAGTCGCAGTGTAAACACTGAAGCTTTCTTT
>-|TRBV2|TRBD2|TRBJ2-1
CASGGGGGYNEQFF
TGTGCCAGCGGAGGTGGGGGGGGATACAATGAGCAGTTCTTC
>-|TRBV9|TRBD2|TRBJ2-5
CASSATSGRAPETQYF
TGTGCCAGCAGCGCGACTAGCGGGAGGGCCCCAGAGACCCAGTACTTC
>-|TRBV11-2|TRBD1|TRBJ2-7
CASSHGTGSIDEQYF
TGTGCCAGCAGCCACGGGACAGGGAGTATAGACGAGCAGTACTTC
>-|TRBV7-9|-|TRBJ2-3
CASSFQGRDTQYF
TGTGCCAGCAGCTTCCAGGGGCGGGATACGCAGTATTTT
>-|TRBV9|-|TRBJ1-2
CASSVVDIAWGGYTF
TGTGCCAGCAGCGTAGTGGACATCGCCTGGGGGGGCTACACCTTC
>-|TRBV7-9|-|TRBJ2-1
CASSLASLNEQFF
TGTGCCAGCAGCTTAGCATCCCTCAATGAGCAGTTCTTC
>-|TRBV29-1|-|TRBJ1-1
CSYLTGITEAFF
TGCAGCTACCTCACCGGAATCACTGAAGCTTTCTTT
>-|TRBV5-1|-|TRBJ2-7
CASSLGQGSSYEQYF
TGCGCCAGCAGCTTGGGCCAGGGGAGCTCCTACGAGCAGTACTTC
>-|TRBV19|-|TRBJ2-5
CASSISSEVQETQYF
TGTGCCAGTAGTATAAGCTCGGAAGTCCAAGAGACCCAGTACTTC